These 13 T cell receptor beta chains came from one sample sequenced in a study of T cells in Graves' hyperthyroidism and ophthalmopathy. Amplification of TCR beta CDR3 regions used RNA as the template. TCR CDR3 underwent first-round RT-PCR with the HTBI primer set. Each CDR3 protein gets one entry after TCRdb re-called the multiplex PCR reads with MiXCR. The table shows more than 650,000 distinct CDR3 sequences, with 11% to 15% occurring only once. Sequenced sample: blood. The source of these receptors is a woman aged 18-29 years with Graves' hyperthyroidism.

This clonotype has a handful of counts. This chain links TRBV30 with TRBJ1-5; 9 positions agree with TRBD1. Per the germline V gene, CDR1 is GTSNPN and CDR2 is SVGIG (reference sequence). The trim removed 3 bases at V and 5 bases at J, leaving 8 bases unmatched. The CDR3 consists of 15 residues. CDR3 in DNA: TGTGCCTGGAGCCCTGGGACAGGGAGGGATCAGCCCCAGCATTTT. It yields the protein CAWSPGTGRDQPQHF.

The chain's CDR3 is CASSPLAELSYEQYF. In DNA, the CDR3 is TGTGCCAGCAGTCCTCTAGCGGAACTCTCCTACGAGCAGTACTTC. The rearrangement uses TRBV28 and TRBJ2-7; 7 bases fit TRBD2. This CDR3 spans 15 amino acids. With V trimmed by 5 bases and J by 0 bases, 7 bases remained unmatched. CDR1 and CDR2 from the germline V gene are MDHEN and SYDVKM.

This clonotype was seen repeatedly, ten times or more. The rearrangement joins TRBV20-1 to TRBJ2-7; D remains ambiguous. The V end lost 4 bases, the J end lost 0 bases, and 13 bases lay between the germline ends. This CDR3 comprises 14 residues. The V gene's germline CDR1 is DFQATT and CDR2 SNEGSKA (reference sequence). CDR3 nucleotides: TGCAGTGCTATAGTCAGTCCTAGCTCCTACGAGCAGTACTTC. Translated: CSAIVSPSSYEQYF.

This clonotype was seen ten or more times. This chain connects TRBV30 to TRBJ1-1; the D gene is possibly TRBD1 (5 bases). CDR3 length equals 14 residues. Germline values: CDR1 GTSNPN, CDR2 SVGIG (reference sequence). Trimming cost V 1 base and J 4 bases, with 13 bases left between them. This chain's CDR3 is CAWSGPIGATEAFF. The CDR3, as DNA: TGTGCCTGGAGTGGACCTATTGGGGCCACTGAAGCTTTCTTT. Combining the CDR3 with reference TRBV30 and TRBJ1-1 gives the whole variable domain SQTIHQWPATLVQPVGSPLSLECTVEGTSNPNLYWYRQAAGRGLQLLFYSVGIGQISSEVPQNLSASRPQDRQFILSSKKLLLSDSGFYLCAWSGPIGATEAFFGQGTRLTVV.

This clonotype was picked up many times. The chain combines TRBV2 with TRBJ2-5; the D gene is possibly TRBD2 (5 bases). CDR1 and CDR2 from the germline V gene are SNHLY and FYNNEI. CDR3 length equals 13 residues. Trimming pared 8 bases from V and 1 base from J, leaving 11 bases between. This CDR3 is CASSGLSQETQYF. CDR3 bases: TGTGCCAGCTCTGGACTCTCCCAAGAGACCCAGTACTTC.

This clonotype has ten or more counts. V is TRBV28 and J is TRBJ1-2; possibly TRBD1 for D (5 bases). Germline V gene data show CDR1 as MDHEN and CDR2 as SYDVKM. V was cut by 7 bases and J by 5 bases, with 17 bases left in between. The CDR3 runs 14 residues. The CDR3 spells CASIQAGTEYGYTF. As DNA, the CDR3 is TGTGCCAGCATCCAAGCCGGGACGGAATATGGCTACACCTTC.

The CDR3 nucleotides are TGTGCCAGCAGTGAAGTAGGAGGCTACGAGCAGTACTTC. This gives the protein CASSEVGGYEQYF. The chain carries TRBV25-1 and TRBJ2-7; possibly TRBD2 for D (5 bases). Germline V CDR1 and CDR2: MGHDK, SYGVNS. The CDR3 is made up of 13 amino acids. V lost 2 bases and J lost 3, with 8 bases in between.

The DNA for the CDR3 is TGTGCCAGCAGTGCCACCCCCGCTACGCAGTATTTT. As protein: CASSATPATQYF. J is TRBJ2-3 and V is TRBV28; D is undetermined. Germline loops: CDR1 MDHEN, CDR2 SYDVKM. V was clipped by 5 bases and J by 8 bases, with 11 bases between them. The CDR3 is 12 residues long.

This clonotype was seen repeatedly, ten times or more. The chain has TRBV28 and TRBJ2-1; the D call may be TRBD1 or TRBD2 (5 bases each). Germline CDR1 reads MDHEN; CDR2 reads SYDVKM. This CDR3 has 15 amino acids. Deletions cut 4 bases from V and 6 bases from J, with 16 bases between. This chain's CDR3 is CASSSPWDLVNEQFF. The CDR3 DNA follows: TGTGCCAGCAGTTCTCCCTGGGACCTTGTCAATGAGCAGTTCTTC. Based on the CDR3 plus reference TRBV28 and TRBJ2-1, the full variable domain is DVKVTQSSRYLVKRTGEKVFLECVQDMDHENMFWYRQDPGLGLRLIYFSYDVKMKEKGDIPEGYSVSREKKERFSLILESASTNQTSMYLCASSSPWDLVNEQFFGPGTRLTVL.

This clonotype was seen repeatedly, ten times or more. The chain joins TRBV28 to TRBJ2-3; 9 bases match TRBD2. The CDR3 is 15 residues long. The V and J ends lost 6 bases and 6 bases, in that order; junction bases with no gene match: 10. Germline values: CDR1 MDHEN, CDR2 SYDVKM. CDR3 in amino acids: CASSLAGSGSDTQYF. The CDR3 DNA follows: TGTGCCAGCAGCCTAGCGGGATCAGGATCGGATACGCAGTATTTT.

This clonotype was counted ten times or more. The J gene is TRBJ2-2, the V gene TRBV2; 11 positions match TRBD2. V gave up 7 bases and J gave up 6 bases; unmatched junction bases: 7. The CDR3 runs to 15 residues. CDR1 is SNHLY, CDR2 FYNNEI, per germline. The CDR3 nucleotides read TGTGCCAGCACCGTACTAGCGGGAGTCCCCGGGGAGCTGTTTTTT. It translates to CASTVLAGVPGELFF.

The V call is TRBV12-3 or TRBV12-4, the J call TRBJ1-2, with D perhaps matching TRBD1 (5 bases). The germline V and J ends were trimmed by 8 bases and 0 bases, with 13 bases remaining between them. CDR3 length: 14 residues. This chain's CDR3 is CASRPGGANYGYTF. DNA of the CDR3: TGTGCCAGCCGTCCTGGGGGAGCTAACTATGGCTACACCTTC.

This clonotype was recorded many times. The chain carries TRBV30 and TRBJ1-1, with D maybe TRBD1 (6 bases). The CDR3 loop spans 12 amino acids. Looked up from germline, CDR1 is GTSNPN and CDR2 is SVGIG (reference sequence). Trimming removed 4 bases from V and 4 bases from J, with 10 bases in between. Here the CDR3 reads CAWNREITEAFF. The CDR3 DNA follows: TGTGCCTGGAACAGGGAAATCACTGAAGCTTTCTTT.